The next 28 T cell receptor beta chains were all read from a single sample in a study of shared clonotypes between healthy human individuals. Here immunoSEQ multiplex PCR was the method, and the copy in TCRdb shows in-frame clones only, minus some. The sample yields 2 million to 3 million clones, 90% to 95% seen once. Specimen: naive CD4+ T cells sorted from blood. Subset meaning: CD45RA+ positively selected. Receptor source: a man aged 18-30 years in good health.

The chain has TRBV29-1 and TRBJ2-7; 14 bases map to TRBD2. Germline CDR1 is SQVTM and CDR2 is ANQGSEA. This CDR3 is 16 amino acids long. Germline trimming cut 4 bases from V and 7 bases from J; bases unmatched to any gene: 12. The CDR3, as DNA: TGCAGCGTTGTGACAGGGGGGACTAGCGGGAGTTGGGAGCAGTACTTC. Translation: CSVVTGGTSGSWEQYF.

The chain has TRBV9 and TRBJ2-1; 14 nucleotides line up with TRBD2. The CDR3 has 16 amino acids. The ends lost 7 bases at V and 8 bases at J; junction bases unmatched: 11. The germline V gene encodes CDR1 SGDLS and CDR2 YYNGEE. CDR3 DNA: TGTGCCAGCTCCCGACTAGCGGGGGGGCAAGGTGATGAGCAGTTCTTC. It is translated as CASSRLAGGQGDEQFF.

CDR3 bases: TGTGCCAGCAGTGACAGGGTTCAGGGTGAGCAGTACTTC. This codes for CASSDRVQGEQYF. J is TRBJ2-7 and V is TRBV6-1, with a weak D call TRBD1 (5 bases). The length of the CDR3 is 13 residues. V was shortened by 3 bases and J by 7 bases, with 13 bases between the two germline ends. CDR1 is MNHNS and CDR2 is SASEGT in the germline V gene.

On this clone: The sample carries other DNA sequences with the same CDR3. The V gene is TRBV28, the J gene TRBJ2-7; D is undetermined. Germline lookup yields CDR1 MDHEN and CDR2 SYDVKM. V lost 3 bases and J lost 2, with 5 bases in between. CDR3 length: 12 residues. Written as DNA, the CDR3 is TGTGCCAGCAGTTTCGGGCCCTACGAGCAGTACTTC. Amino acid sequence: CASSFGPYEQYF.

The chain uses TRBV10-3 and TRBJ1-6; D is possibly TRBD1 (5 bases). The V end lost 10 bases, the J end lost 5 bases, and 12 bases lay between the germline ends. The CDR3 totals 13 residues. Germline V gene sequence: CDR1 ENHRY, CDR2 SYGVKD. The CDR3 sequence: CATRGSDNSPLHF. Written as DNA, the CDR3 is TGTGCCACCCGGGGGTCGGATAATTCACCCCTCCACTTT.

This chain links TRBV2 with TRBJ1-2, with TRBD1 matching 9 bases. The germline gives CDR1 SNHLY, CDR2 FYNNEI. The V gene end was trimmed by 6 bases and the J gene end by 7 bases; junction bases not matched to a gene: 12. This CDR3 comprises 15 residues. This CDR3 is CASSSTGGDVRGYTF. The CDR3 DNA is TGTGCCAGCAGCTCTACAGGGGGCGATGTGCGTGGCTACACCTTC. The whole variable domain, remainder taken from reference TRBV2 and TRBJ1-2, is EPEVTQTPSHQVTQMGQEVILRCVPISNHLYFYWYRQILGQKVEFLVSFYNNEISEKSEIFDDQFSVERPDGSNFTLKIRSTKLEDSAMYFCASSSTGGDVRGYTFGSGTRLTVV.

This chain links TRBV7-3 with TRBJ2-5; 10 bases line up with TRBD2. The CDR3 extends over 16 amino acids. V lost 0 bases, J lost 1 base, and 2 bases stayed unmatched. Germline values: CDR1 SGHTA, CDR2 FQGTGA. CDR3: CASSLTSGGFQETQYF. DNA for the CDR3: TGTGCCAGCAGCTTAACTAGCGGGGGGTTCCAAGAGACCCAGTACTTC.

The chain is built from TRBV27 and TRBJ2-2; 7 nucleotides align to TRBD1. The CDR3 runs to 14 residues. CDR1 is MNHEY, CDR2 SMNVEV, per germline (reference sequence). Losses at the gene ends were 5 bases for V and 6 bases for J; bases not matched to a gene: 6. The CDR3 bases are TGTGCCAGCAGTCTCCAGACAGGGCCCGGGGAGCTGTTTTTT. It codes for CASSLQTGPGELFF.

As concerns this clone: The sample has other DNA sequences that encode this CDR3 too. The V gene is TRBV5-1, the J gene TRBJ1-6; 9 bases fit TRBD1. The CDR3 extends over 14 amino acids. The germline V gene encodes CDR1 SGHRS and CDR2 YFSETQ. After removal of 6 bases from V and 5 bases from J, the junction contained 3 bases not matched to a gene. Here the CDR3 reads CASKRTGDNSPLHF. The CDR3, as DNA: TGCGCCAGCAAACGGACAGGGGATAATTCACCCCTCCACTTT.

The genes are TRBV2 and TRBJ2-7, with 7 bases that match TRBD2. Germline-derived CDR1 and CDR2 are SNHLY and FYNNEI. After removal of 1 base from V and 5 bases from J, the junction contained 5 bases not matched to a gene. This CDR3 is 14 amino acids long. The DNA for the CDR3 is TGTGCCAGCAGTGAAGAGGCGGGAGCCAACGAGCAGTACTTC. Protein: CASSEEAGANEQYF. Combining the CDR3 with reference TRBV2 and TRBJ2-7 gives the whole variable domain EPEVTQTPSHQVTQMGQEVILRCVPISNHLYFYWYRQILGQKVEFLVSFYNNEISEKSEIFDDQFSVERPDGSNFTLKIRSTKLEDSAMYFCASSEEAGANEQYFGPGTRLTVT.

With regard to this clone: The sample has other DNA sequences that encode this CDR3 too. V gene TRBV7-2 combines with J gene TRBJ2-1; 7 bases match TRBD2. Germline loops: CDR1 SGHTA, CDR2 FQGNSA. This CDR3 has 16 amino acids. The V and J ends lost 0 bases and 7 bases, in that order; junction bases with no gene match: 9. The CDR3 here is CASSLAGTGGYNEQFF. CDR3 sequence (DNA): TGTGCCAGCAGCTTAGCTGGGACGGGGGGATATAATGAGCAGTTCTTC. Full variable domain (missing parts from reference TRBV7-2 and TRBJ2-1): GAGVSQSPSNKVTEKGKDVELRCDPISGHTALYWYRQSLGQGLEFLIYFQGNSAPDKSGLPSDRFSAERTGGSVSTLTIQRTQQEDSAVYLCASSLAGTGGYNEQFFGPGTRLTVL.

The rearrangement uses TRBV7-3 and TRBJ2-1, with D tentatively TRBD2 (6 bases). Per germline, CDR1 SGHTA and CDR2 FQGTGA. The CDR3 is 15 residues long. The V gene lost 5 bases and the J gene lost 0 bases, with 11 bases spanning the gap. CDR3 sequence (DNA): TGTGCCAGCAGCGCGGACGGGAGCTCCTACAATGAGCAGTTCTTC. It translates to CASSADGSSYNEQFF.

The rearrangement uses TRBV19 and TRBJ1-2, with D perhaps matching TRBD1 (5 bases). This CDR3 contains 13 residues. Germline CDR1 reads LNHDA; CDR2 reads SQIVND (reference sequence). V was shortened by 2 bases and J by 4 bases, with 8 bases between the two germline ends. The CDR3 region is CASSIKTAYGYTF. CDR3 DNA: TGTGCCAGTAGTATAAAGACAGCCTATGGCTACACCTTC. The variable domain in full, with the rest retrieved from reference TRBV19 and TRBJ1-2, is DGGITQSPKYLFRKEGQNVTLSCEQNLNHDAMYWYRQDPGQGLRLIYYSQIVNDFQKGDIAEGYSVSREKKESFPLTVTSAQKNPTAFYLCASSIKTAYGYTFGSGTRLTVV.

The chain couples TRBV4-2 to TRBJ1-4; D perhaps matches TRBD1 (6 bases). The V gene's germline CDR1 is LGHNA and CDR2 YNFKEQ. V was shortened by 0 bases and J by 7 bases, with 9 bases between the two germline ends. The CDR3 spans 14 residues. The CDR3, as DNA: TGTGCCAGCAGCCAAGATCGCAGGGGTGAAAAACTGTTTTTT. Translating it yields CASSQDRRGEKLFF.

The rearrangement uses TRBV19 and TRBJ2-7; 7 bases align to TRBD1. J lost 3 bases, V lost 7 bases, and 6 bases had no gene match. CDR1 and CDR2 (germline): LNHDA, SQIVND (reference sequence). The length of the CDR3 is 13 residues. The CDR3: CASTSRDSYEQYF. The CDR3 DNA reads as TGTGCCAGTACCTCCCGGGACAGCTACGAGCAGTACTTC.

The rearrangement uses TRBV30 and TRBJ1-1; D is perhaps TRBD1 (6 bases). Trimming pared 8 bases from V and 1 base from J, leaving 14 bases between. This CDR3 has 13 residues. CDR1 and CDR2 from the germline V gene are GTSNPN and SVGIG (reference sequence). CDR3 sequence: CALMGGANTEAFF. CDR3 DNA sequence: TGTGCCCTCATGGGGGGGGCGAACACTGAAGCTTTCTTT.

This chain connects TRBV4-3 to TRBJ1-3; TRBD1 matches at 7 bases. From germline, CDR1 is LGHNA and CDR2 YSLEER. V shed 0 bases and J 1 base; nucleotides not matched to a gene: 6. The CDR3 length is 17 residues. The CDR3 region is CASSQDTPTGSGNTIYF. DNA of the CDR3: TGCGCCAGCAGCCAAGATACCCCGACAGGGTCTGGAAACACCATATATTTT.

The chain uses TRBV10-3 and TRBJ1-1; D perhaps matches TRBD1 (5 bases). The V end was cut by 0 bases, the J end by 4 bases, with 9 bases between. The CDR3 covers 14 residues. Germline V gene lookup returns CDR1 ENHRY and CDR2 SYGVKD. The chain's CDR3 is CAISESKGLTEAFF. The CDR3 nucleotides read TGTGCCATCAGTGAGTCGAAGGGGCTCACTGAAGCTTTCTTT.

Regarding this clone: Other DNA sequences in the same sample also yield this CDR3. The chain has TRBV6-5 and TRBJ2-6; D gene ambiguous. Germline CDR1 reads MNHEY; CDR2 reads SVGAGI. The CDR3 has 15 residues. With 2 bases removed from V and 1 base from J, the gap between germline ends came to 6 bases. The CDR3 spells CASSYRDSGANVLTF. CDR3 nucleotide sequence: TGTGCCAGCAGTTACAGGGATTCTGGGGCCAACGTCCTGACTTTC.

The rearrangement uses TRBV18 and TRBJ2-7; the D gene could be TRBD1 or TRBD2 (5 bases each). Germline assignment: CDR1 KGHSH and CDR2 LQKENI. This CDR3 is 15 amino acids long. V dropped 3 bases and J dropped 6 bases, with 18 bases sitting between them. CDR3 sequence: CASSPGVRVSTEQYF. In DNA, the CDR3 is TGTGCCAGCTCACCGGGGGTTAGGGTCTCTACCGAGCAGTACTTC.

The V and J genes are TRBV19 and TRBJ2-7; the match to TRBD1 covers 10 bases. Germline loops: CDR1 LNHDA, CDR2 SQIVND (reference sequence). With V trimmed by 6 bases and J by 1 base, 6 bases remained unmatched. The CDR3 extends over 15 amino acids. The CDR3: CASSVRTGGSYEQYF. CDR3 nucleotide sequence: TGTGCCAGTAGCGTCCGGACAGGGGGTTCCTACGAGCAGTACTTC.

The chain employs TRBV5-1 and TRBJ1-1; TRBD1 aligns across 7 bases. Germline V lookup: CDR1 SGHRS, CDR2 YFSETQ. The CDR3 length is 15 residues. J lost 0 bases, V lost 1 base, and 3 bases had no gene match. The CDR3 DNA follows: TGCGCCAGCAGCTTGCAGGGGGGCCTGAACACTGAAGCTTTCTTT. Encoded protein: CASSLQGGLNTEAFF.

The chain carries TRBV5-1 and TRBJ2-5, with D hard to call. This CDR3 is built from 16 residues. Trimming stripped 4 bases from V and 2 bases from J, with 18 bases between. The germline V gene encodes CDR1 SGHRS and CDR2 YFSETQ. CDR3 amino acids: CASSPWAFAGQETQYF. The CDR3 DNA reads TGCGCCAGCAGCCCTTGGGCTTTCGCAGGACAAGAGACCCAGTACTTC.

V and J are TRBV2 and TRBJ2-3; 8 bases align to TRBD1. The J segment lost 4 bases and the V segment lost 5 bases, leaving 8 bases of the junction unmatched. The CDR3 runs to 15 residues. The germline V gene encodes CDR1 SNHLY and CDR2 FYNNEI. Written as DNA, the CDR3 is TGTGCCAGCAGTAGGACAGGGTCCGGTCCAGATACGCAGTATTTT. Its protein is CASSRTGSGPDTQYF.

The chain recombines TRBV4-2 with TRBJ2-3, with TRBD2 as a possible D gene (6 bases). CDR1 LGHNA and CDR2 YNFKEQ come from the germline V gene. The V end was cut by 1 base, the J end by 2 bases, with 10 bases between. The CDR3 extends over 15 amino acids. The CDR3 spells CASSQAPSDTDTQYF. As DNA, the CDR3 is TGTGCCAGCAGCCAAGCTCCTAGCGACACAGATACGCAGTATTTT.

Comment on this clone: Other DNA sequences in the same sample also yield this CDR3. V gene TRBV7-2 combines with J gene TRBJ2-3; D call uncertain. Between the trimmed V and J ends, which lost 1 base and 0 bases, there was a span of 8 bases. Germline CDR1 and CDR2: SGHTA and FQGNSA. This CDR3 comprises 15 residues. CDR3 in amino acids: CASSLVGLSTDTQYF. In DNA, the CDR3 is TGTGCCAGCAGCTTAGTTGGCTTGAGCACAGATACGCAGTATTTT.

The V and J genes are TRBV4-1 and TRBJ1-4; D gene unclear. The CDR3 runs 14 residues. Per the germline V gene, CDR1 is MGHRA and CDR2 is YSYEKL. The germline V and J ends were trimmed by 4 bases and 8 bases, with 14 bases remaining between them. The CDR3 DNA is TGCGCCAGCAGCCTGATTGTGGTGGGCGAAAAACTGTTTTTT. Its translation: CASSLIVVGEKLFF.

This clone was observed once. The genes are TRBV28 and TRBJ2-7, with D uncertain. Germline-derived CDR1 and CDR2 are MDHEN and SYDVKM. Trimming removed 7 bases from V and 1 base from J, with 14 bases in between. This CDR3 has 14 residues. CDR3 amino acids: CASTPNSVSYEQYF. CDR3 DNA: TGTGCCAGCACCCCTAACAGTGTTTCCTACGAGCAGTACTTC.